The 27 T cell receptor beta chains reported below all come from one sample, sequenced in a study of T cells in Graves' hyperthyroidism and ophthalmopathy. Amplification targeted TCR beta CDR3 regions from RNA transcripts. First-round RT-PCR with HTBI primers amplified the TCR CDR3 region. TCRdb itself ran the multiplex PCR reads through MiXCR, one entry per CDR3 protein. In the table there are about 210,000 distinct CDR3 sequences, more than 15% of which are singletons. Sequences were obtained from blood. These receptor sequences come from a man in his fifties or sixties with Graves' hyperthyroidism.

V is TRBV20-1 and J is TRBJ1-2; 7 bases map to TRBD1. V was clipped by 5 bases and J by 4 bases; unmatched bases: 22. CDR1 is DFQATT and CDR2 is SNEGSKA in the germline V gene (reference sequence). The CDR3 contains 18 residues. The CDR3 protein is CSAQTPTGQKFSVYGYTF. CDR3 nucleotide sequence: TGCAGTGCTCAGACCCCCACGGGACAGAAGTTTTCCGTCTATGGCTACACCTTC.

Of note for this clonotype: A much larger clone differs from this one at a single base, so this may be a read error. This chain connects TRBV15 to TRBJ1-5; no reliable D call. CDR3 length: 18 residues. Germline CDR1 is LNHNV and CDR2 is YYDKDF (reference sequence). The germline V and J ends were trimmed by 3 bases and 3 bases, with 21 bases remaining between them. CDR3: CATSRYPAGRAINQPQHF. The CDR3 DNA reads TGTGCCACCAGCAGGTACCCGGCGGGGAGGGCAATCAATCAGCCCCAGCATTTT. Full variable domain (rest looked up from reference TRBV15 and TRBJ1-5): DAMVIQNPRYQVTQFGKPVTLSCSQTLNHNVMYWYQQKSSQAPKLLFHYYDKDFNNEADTPDNFQSRRPNTSFCFLDIRSPGLGDTAMYLCATSRYPAGRAINQPQHFGDGTRLSIL.

In this sample, this clonotype turned up many times. This chain connects TRBV28 to TRBJ1-1; D call uncertain. V lost 4 bases and J lost 5, with 17 bases in between. Germline V lookup: CDR1 MDHEN, CDR2 SYDVKM. CDR3 length equals 15 residues. In DNA, the CDR3 is TGTGCCAGCAGTTCGTTGACTCGACCCTCGACTGAAGCTTTCTTT. Protein sequence: CASSSLTRPSTEAFF.

This clonotype was seen only a few times. A much larger clone differs by one base, so this may be a read error. Since the CDR3 does not end with the conserved phenylalanine or tryptophan, this likely comes from a read error. The chain joins TRBV12-3 or TRBV12-4 to TRBJ1-4; a weak D match, TRBD1 (6 bases). The CDR3 length is 15 residues. Deletions cut 7 bases from V and 4 bases from J, with 16 bases between. CDR3 DNA: TGTGCCAGCACCGAAAACAGGGCCCGTAATGAAAAACTGTTTTGT. Its translation: CASTENRARNEKLFC.

The V and J genes are TRBV7-8 and TRBJ2-5, with TRBD1 matching 9 bases. J lost 0 bases, V lost 6 bases, and 11 bases had no gene match. Germline CDR1 and CDR2: SGHVS and FQNEAQ. The CDR3 covers 17 residues. CDR3 amino acids: CASSLTPGTGNQETQYF. The CDR3 nucleotides are TGTGCCAGCAGTTTAACCCCCGGGACAGGGAACCAAGAGACCCAGTACTTC.

The rearrangement uses TRBV4-2 and TRBJ1-2; D possibly corresponds to TRBD1 (6 bases). The CDR3 has 16 residues. Looked up from germline, CDR1 is LGHNA and CDR2 is YNFKEQ. V lost 0 bases, J lost 2 bases, and 13 bases lay in between. DNA for the CDR3: TGTGCCAGCAGCCAAGAATTCAGGGGCGACAACTATGGCTACACCTTC. It translates to CASSQEFRGDNYGYTF.

This clonotype was detected many times. The chain recombines TRBV5-1 with TRBJ1-1, with no clear D. The length of the CDR3 is 13 residues. The germline CDR1 and CDR2 sequences are SGHRS and YFSETQ. Trimming took off 4 bases at V and 5 bases at J, with 12 bases between the two ends. The chain's CDR3 is CASSQGGFTEAFF. As DNA, the CDR3 is TGCGCCAGCAGCCAAGGTGGTTTTACTGAAGCTTTCTTT.

The chain carries TRBV28 and TRBJ2-1; 10 bases match TRBD2. V was pared by 1 base and J by 9 bases, with 6 bases of the junction left unmatched. Per germline, CDR1 MDHEN and CDR2 SYDVKM. The CDR3 runs 15 residues. This chain's CDR3 is CASSLLASGSGEQFF. The CDR3 DNA sequence: TGTGCCAGCAGTTTATTGGCTAGCGGGAGTGGTGAGCAGTTCTTC.

The table lists this clonotype with many counts. The J gene is TRBJ1-5, the V gene TRBV18, with a tentative D call TRBD1 (6 bases). The CDR3 sequence is 14 residues long. Germline V gene data show CDR1 as KGHSH and CDR2 as LQKENI. Between the trimmed V and J ends, which lost 3 bases and 6 bases, there was a span of 12 bases. The CDR3 loop is CASSPLQGTQPQHF. The CDR3 DNA reads TGTGCCAGCTCACCCCTACAGGGCACTCAGCCCCAGCATTTT.

The chain employs TRBV7-2 and TRBJ1-6, with D perhaps TRBD1 (6 bases). V dropped 6 bases and J dropped 2 bases, with 11 bases sitting between them. The germline V gene encodes CDR1 SGHTA and CDR2 FQGNSA. This CDR3 is built from 15 residues. The CDR3 sequence is CASRRGITYNSPLHF. The CDR3 nucleotides read TGTGCCAGCAGGAGGGGGATCACCTATAATTCACCCCTCCACTTT.

This clonotype has more than one count but fewer than ten. The rearrangement joins TRBV15 to TRBJ1-4; 7 bases fit TRBD1. With 0 bases clipped from V and 8 bases from J, the junction kept 6 bases outside the gene matches. The CDR3 has 15 amino acids. Per the germline V gene, CDR1 is LNHNV and CDR2 is YYDKDF (reference sequence). The CDR3: CATSRDLGTVEKLFF. In DNA form, the CDR3 reads TGTGCCACCAGCAGAGATCTGGGGACAGTGGAAAAACTGTTTTTT.

This clonotype was detected ten times or more. CDR3 sequence reads: CASKAEGNTDTQYF. In DNA, the CDR3 is TGTGCCAGCAAAGCGGAGGGAAACACAGATACGCAGTATTTT. The chain links TRBV4-2 to TRBJ2-3; weak D call: TRBD2 (6 bases). The germline CDR1 and CDR2 sequences are LGHNA and YNFKEQ. V was pared by 7 bases and J by 2 bases, with 13 bases between. The CDR3 is 14 amino acids.

The CDR3 reads CASAPDSYEQYF. The CDR3 DNA reads TGTGCCAGCGCCCCCGACTCGTACGAGCAGTACTTC. V gene TRBV7-9 combines with J gene TRBJ2-7; D ambiguous. The CDR3 contains 12 residues. Trimming took off 8 bases at V and 4 bases at J, with 12 bases between the two ends. CDR1 is SEHNR, CDR2 FQNEAQ, per germline (reference sequence).

Concerning this clonotype itself: At one boundary the junction diverges from the germline segment, which might be a read error. The chain recombines TRBV7-3 with TRBJ1-3; D is ambiguous. CDR1 SGHTA and CDR2 FQGTGA come from the germline V gene. This CDR3 spans 15 amino acids. The CDR3 protein is CASSLFPGSGNTKYF. The CDR3 bases are TGTGCCAGCAGCTTATTCCCAGGCTCTGGAAACACCAAATATTTT.

Many counts were recorded for this clonotype. The chain couples TRBV11-2 to TRBJ2-7; D uncertain. This CDR3 is built from 15 residues. Trimming left V 3 bases short and J 2 bases short, with 14 bases between. Germline-derived CDR1 and CDR2 are SGHAT and FQNNGV. The CDR3 protein is CASSFDVLTTYEQYF. The CDR3 coding sequence is TGTGCCAGCAGCTTTGACGTCCTCACCACCTACGAGCAGTACTTC.

The table lists this clonotype with many counts. This chain links TRBV9 with TRBJ1-2, with no clear D. Germline lookup yields CDR1 SGDLS and CDR2 YYNGEE. The CDR3 has 14 residues. The V end lost 4 bases, the J end lost 4 bases, and 14 bases lay between the germline ends. This chain's CDR3 is CASSPADGGYGYTF. The CDR3 nucleotides are TGTGCCAGCAGCCCAGCCGACGGAGGCTATGGCTACACCTTC. Together with reference TRBV9 and TRBJ1-2, the CDR3 gives the full variable domain: DSGVTQTPKHLITATGQRVTLRCSPRSGDLSVYWYQQSLDQGLQFLIQYYNGEERAKGNILERFSAQQFPDLHSELNLSSLELGDSALYFCASSPADGGYGYTFGSGTRLTVV.

This chain connects TRBV20-1 to TRBJ2-1, with TRBD2 matching over 8 bases. The CDR3 runs to 14 residues. Trimming took 0 bases from V and 9 from J; bases not matched to a gene: 7. Germline V gives CDR1 DFQATT, CDR2 SNEGSKA (reference sequence). The CDR3 DNA reads TGCAGTGCTAGAGATCCCGCGGGAGGAATTGAGCAGTTCTTC. This codes for CSARDPAGGIEQFF.

This clonotype was observed at least ten times. The genes are TRBV6-1 and TRBJ1-1; D perhaps matches TRBD1 (6 bases). Germline CDR1 reads MNHNS; CDR2 reads SASEGT. The V and J ends lost 7 bases and 6 bases respectively, with 18 bases between them. The CDR3 spans 14 residues. CDR3 protein: CASNPRGLVAEAFF. The CDR3 region has the DNA TGTGCCAGCAACCCCCGGGGGCTGGTCGCTGAAGCTTTCTTT.

CDR3 in amino acids: CASSRWGQGDSPLHF. The CDR3 DNA follows: TGCGCCAGCAGCCGTTGGGGACAGGGGGATTCACCCCTCCACTTT. The gene calls are TRBV4-1 and TRBJ1-6, with 11 bases aligning to TRBD1. V dropped 4 bases and J dropped 8; count of bases not matched to a gene: 4. The CDR3 has 15 amino acids. Germline CDR1 is MGHRA and CDR2 is YSYEKL.

This clonotype was seen a few times. The rearrangement joins TRBV10-3 to TRBJ2-5; TRBD2 might be the D (6 bases). Trimming left V 4 bases short and J 2 bases short, with 11 bases between. Per the germline V gene, CDR1 is ENHRY and CDR2 is SYGVKD. The CDR3 spans 14 residues. The CDR3 spells CAISATGGQETQYF. CDR3 coding DNA: TGTGCCATCAGTGCCACTGGGGGGCAAGAGACCCAGTACTTC.

This clonotype was seen repeatedly, ten times or more. The DNA for the CDR3 is TGTGCCAGCAGTACTGAAGGGGATACGCAGTATTTT. It specifies CASSTEGDTQYF. The V call is TRBV28, the J call TRBJ2-3, with no clear D. V gave up 5 bases and J gave up 6 bases, with 9 bases separating them. The CDR3 has 12 residues. In germline, CDR1 is MDHEN, CDR2 SYDVKM.

This clonotype was found many times. CDR3 coding DNA: TGCGCCAGCAGGGCAGCTCAGGGGCCCTACGAGCAGTACTTC. This translates into CASRAAQGPYEQYF. This sequence joins TRBV5-1 and TRBJ2-7, with D maybe TRBD1 (6 bases). The V and J ends lost 5 bases and 2 bases respectively, with 14 bases between them. Germline CDR1 and CDR2: SGHRS and YFSETQ. The CDR3 has 14 amino acids.

There are many counts of this clonotype. V is TRBV5-5 and J is TRBJ1-1; perhaps TRBD1 as D (6 bases). The V end lost 3 bases, the J end lost 4 bases, and 19 bases lay between the germline ends. From germline, CDR1 is SGHKS and CDR2 YYEKEE (reference sequence). This CDR3 spans 16 amino acids. CDR3 in amino acids: CASSSDDRPLVTEAFF. The CDR3 DNA sequence: TGTGCCAGCAGCTCTGATGACAGGCCCCTAGTCACTGAAGCTTTCTTT.

Many counts were recorded for this clonotype. The chain links TRBV12-3 or TRBV12-4 to TRBJ2-1; the match to TRBD2 covers 10 bases. The CDR3 consists of 15 residues. Losses at the gene ends were 3 bases for V and 8 bases for J; bases not matched to a gene: 7. The CDR3 reads CASSFLAGDEDEQFF. The CDR3 bases are TGTGCCAGCAGTTTTCTAGCGGGAGACGAGGATGAGCAGTTCTTC.

The chain carries TRBV6-5 and TRBJ1-1, with D hard to call. V lost 0 bases and J lost 3, with 11 bases in between. The germline CDR1 and CDR2 sequences are MNHEY and SVGAGI. The length of the CDR3 is 15 residues. The CDR3 DNA reads as TGTGCCAGCAGTTACTCGACGTTGTCGGACACTGAAGCTTTCTTT. Translation gives CASSYSTLSDTEAFF.

This clonotype has a count of ten or more. The rearrangement joins TRBV4-1 to TRBJ1-2; a possible D gene is TRBD1 (5 bases). V lost 1 base and J lost 4, with 13 bases in between. The CDR3 runs to 15 residues. In germline, CDR1 is MGHRA, CDR2 YSYEKL. The CDR3 DNA is TGCGCCAGCAGCCAAGGGGGACGGGCCTTCTATGGCTACACCTTC. It encodes CASSQGGRAFYGYTF.

This CDR3 reads CSARERRIGYTF. Written as DNA, the CDR3 is TGCAGTGCTAGAGAACGTAGAATTGGCTACACCTTC. This chain uses TRBV20-1 with TRBJ1-2; D remains unclear. V was trimmed by 0 bases and J by 7 bases, leaving 9 bases between them. The CDR3 totals 12 residues. Germline loops: CDR1 DFQATT, CDR2 SNEGSKA (reference sequence).